A single sample gave rise to the 32 T cell receptor beta chains below, sequenced in a study of spatial heterogeneity in lung cancer. General study results and limits: Tumoral mutation counts were tracked by counts of expanded intratumoral alpha and beta TCRs.

Time point: sample taken at primary tumor resection. No antigens are known for them. TCRdb analysed the 5' RACE reads with MiXCR anew, one entry per CDR3 protein. The sample has about 100,000 distinct CDR3 sequences; approximately 4.4% are singletons. The specimen comprised lung tumor tissue, sampled at surgery. The receptors were sampled from a male donor with early-stage non-small cell lung cancer.

This clonotype was seen ten or more times. V gene TRBV5-6 combines with J gene TRBJ2-3; D gene unclear. The CDR3 is made up of 13 amino acids. The V and J ends lost 3 bases and 4 bases respectively, with 9 bases between them. CDR1 and CDR2 from the germline V gene are SGHDT and YYEEEE. Here the CDR3 DNA reads TGTGCCAGCAGCTACGGTGGGGCAGATACGCAGTATTTT. It codes for CASSYGGADTQYF.

To note about this clonotype: Given a much more abundant clone one base away, this may be a read error. V usage is TRBV19 and J usage is TRBJ2-1; D gene unclear. The germline V gene encodes CDR1 LNHDA and CDR2 SQIVND (reference sequence). The CDR3 runs to 13 residues. The CDR3 DNA follows: TGTGCCAGTAGTATGGACGGTTACAATGAGCAGCTCTTC. Translated: CASSMDGYNEQLF.

This clonotype was seen ten or more times. The V and J genes are TRBV10-3 and TRBJ2-3; D gene ambiguous. CDR1 is ENHRY and CDR2 is SYGVKD in the germline V gene. The germline V and J ends were trimmed by 6 bases and 1 base, with 8 bases remaining between them. The CDR3 is 13 residues long. CDR3 DNA: TGTGCCATCAGCAACTGGGGCACAGATACGCAGTATTTT. As protein: CAISNWGTDTQYF.

This clonotype was detected many times. The chain combines TRBV25-1 with TRBJ2-7, with a weak D call TRBD1 (5 bases). Germline CDR1 MGHDK, CDR2 SYGVNS. The CDR3 totals 14 residues. V lost 2 bases, J lost 3 bases, and 11 bases lay in between. The CDR3 DNA is TGTGCCAGCAGTGAACCTGGGGCGGTCTACGAGCAGTACTTC. It yields the protein CASSEPGAVYEQYF.

This clonotype has ten or more counts. The chain joins TRBV27 to TRBJ1-1; a possible D gene is TRBD1 (5 bases). Germline V gene data show CDR1 as MNHEY and CDR2 as SMNVEV (reference sequence). The CDR3 is 13 residues long. Trimming took off 2 bases at V and 6 bases at J, with 10 bases between the two ends. CDR3 coding DNA: TGTGCCAGCAGTTTAAGAGGGGTAGCTGAAGCTTTCTTT. As protein: CASSLRGVAEAFF.

This clonotype came up many times. The chain has TRBV6-2 or TRBV6-3 and TRBJ1-2; 7 bases line up with TRBD1. Germline CDR1 and CDR2: MNHEY and SVGEGT. The V segment lost 8 bases and the J segment 3 bases; nucleotides outside the gene matches: 18. The CDR3 length is 17 residues. The CDR3, as DNA: TGTGCCAGCGCTTACGCCTCGACAGGGAGGATAGACTATGGCTACACCTTC. This gives the protein CASAYASTGRIDYGYTF.

This clonotype was seen ten or more times. The chain couples TRBV4-1 to TRBJ1-1; no reliable D call. Looked up from germline, CDR1 is MGHRA and CDR2 is YSYEKL. V was clipped by 0 bases and J by 3 bases, with 8 bases between them. The CDR3 loop spans 14 amino acids. The CDR3 loop reads CASSQERRHTEAFF. DNA for the CDR3: TGCGCCAGCAGCCAAGAAAGACGGCACACTGAAGCTTTCTTT.

This clonotype occurred a few times. The gene calls are TRBV25-1 and TRBJ2-7; D not resolved. Trimming took 3 bases from V and 2 from J, leaving 8 bases between them. The CDR3 is made up of 13 amino acids. Germline V gives CDR1 MGHDK, CDR2 SYGVNS. The CDR3 reads CASSDHNAYEQYF. The CDR3 bases are TGTGCCAGCAGTGACCACAATGCCTACGAGCAGTACTTC.

This clonotype was picked up many times. This chain uses TRBV18 with TRBJ2-1; D not certain. Germline assignment: CDR1 KGHSH and CDR2 LQKENI. The V end lost 4 bases, the J end lost 4 bases, and 17 bases lay between the germline ends. The CDR3 consists of 16 residues. The CDR3 region is CASSRARNGFYNEQFF. The DNA for the CDR3 is TGTGCCAGCTCACGCGCTCGGAACGGGTTTTACAATGAGCAGTTCTTC.

This clonotype showed up many times. The gene calls are TRBV10-3 and TRBJ2-1; D is perhaps TRBD2 (5 bases). This CDR3 contains 16 residues. V lost 2 bases and J lost 9, with 20 bases in between. Germline V gene sequence: CDR1 ENHRY, CDR2 SYGVKD. CDR3 sequence: CAISEELGSFSGEQFF. In nucleotides, the CDR3 is TGTGCCATCAGTGAGGAGTTGGGGAGTTTTAGTGGTGAGCAGTTCTTC.

This clonotype was picked up many times. The J gene is TRBJ2-1, the V gene TRBV6-1; TRBD2 agrees at 10 bases. This CDR3 spans 16 amino acids. After removal of 4 bases from V and 7 bases from J, the junction contained 10 bases not matched to a gene. The germline V gene has CDR1 MNHNS and CDR2 SASEGT. CDR3 sequence (DNA): TGTGCCAGCAGTGTGACTAGCGGGTTCTCCTGGAATGAGCAGTTCTTC. This sequence encodes CASSVTSGFSWNEQFF.

At least ten counts were recorded for this clonotype. This chain connects TRBV20-1 to TRBJ2-7; 11 positions agree with TRBD2. The CDR3 sequence is 13 residues long. Germline V CDR1 and CDR2: DFQATT, SNEGSKA (reference sequence). J was trimmed by 5 bases and V by 6 bases; bases with no gene match: 6. In DNA form, the CDR3 reads TGCAGTGCCTTAGCGGGAGGGTTCAACGAGCAGTACTTC. Translation gives CSALAGGFNEQYF.

This clonotype has a handful of counts. This chain uses TRBV11-2 with TRBJ2-3; no clear D gene. Trimming stripped 3 bases from V and 5 bases from J, with 6 bases between. The length of the CDR3 is 12 residues. Germline V gene sequence: CDR1 SGHAT, CDR2 FQNNGV. The CDR3 region is CASSFTLDTQYF. The CDR3 DNA reads TGTGCCAGCAGCTTCACCTTAGATACGCAGTATTTT.

The table lists this clonotype with many counts. The chain carries TRBV5-1 and TRBJ2-3; D gene uncertain. V shed 5 bases and J shed 2 bases, with 15 bases lying between them. Germline loops: CDR1 SGHRS, CDR2 YFSETQ. The CDR3 length is 15 residues. CDR3 nucleotide sequence: TGCGCCAGCAGTCAAGAGTTTCCGTTCACAGATACGCAGTATTTT. It translates to CASSQEFPFTDTQYF.

The chain joins TRBV4-1 to TRBJ1-4; TRBD1 aligns across 7 bases. With 2 bases clipped from V and 8 bases from J, the junction kept 14 bases outside the gene matches. Germline CDR1 MGHRA, CDR2 YSYEKL. The CDR3 totals 17 residues. The CDR3 DNA is TGCGCCAGCAGCCAAATAAGCCGGGGACAGCGGGGGGAAAAACTGTTTTTT. It is translated as CASSQISRGQRGEKLFF.

The table lists this clonotype with a count of one. The genes are TRBV6-6 and TRBJ1-4, with 7 positions matching TRBD1. The junction had 8 bases not matched to a gene; V was cut back by 8 bases and J by 5 bases. Germline-derived CDR1 and CDR2 are MNHNY and SVGAGI (reference sequence). This CDR3 spans 14 amino acids. CDR3 bases: TGTGCCAGCCGGCGGGACAGAAGAAATGAAAAACTGTTTTTT. This encodes CASRRDRRNEKLFF.

Notes on this clonotype: A much more abundant neighbour one base away suggests this may be a read error. The CDR3 spells CACSFGTADTQYF. In DNA form, the CDR3 reads TGTGCCTGCAGTTTTGGGACGGCAGATACGCAGTATTTT. The chain couples TRBV27 to TRBJ2-3; D may correspond to TRBD1 or TRBD2 (5 bases each). This CDR3 comprises 13 residues. Germline V gene sequence: CDR1 MNHEY, CDR2 SMNVEV (reference sequence).

CDR3 DNA sequence: TGCAGTGCTATCCTACCCCAAGGGGTTACGCAGTATTTT. Its protein product is CSAILPQGVTQYF. This chain uses TRBV20-1 with TRBJ2-3; tentatively, D is TRBD1 (5 bases). The germline V and J ends were trimmed by 4 bases and 8 bases, with 16 bases remaining between them. The CDR3 has 13 amino acids. Germline V gene data show CDR1 as DFQATT and CDR2 as SNEGSKA (reference sequence).

This clonotype was seen ten or more times. The chain joins TRBV4-2 to TRBJ1-5; D is unclear. Between the trimmed V and J ends, which lost 0 bases and 6 bases, there was a span of 12 bases. The germline gives CDR1 LGHNA, CDR2 YNFKEQ. This CDR3 is 15 amino acids long. CDR3 protein: CASSQDRGWGQPQHF. The CDR3 nucleotides read TGTGCCAGCAGCCAAGATCGGGGTTGGGGTCAGCCCCAGCATTTT.

J is TRBJ2-3 and V is TRBV11-2; D unclear. There are 14 residues in the CDR3. The germline V and J ends were trimmed by 0 bases and 2 bases, with 6 bases remaining between them. Germline CDR1 is SGHAT and CDR2 is FQNNGV. The CDR3: CASSLDSVTDTQYF. CDR3 DNA sequence: TGTGCCAGCAGCTTAGACAGTGTCACAGATACGCAGTATTTT. Variable domain in full (rest from reference TRBV11-2 and TRBJ2-3): EAGVAQSPRYKIIEKRQSVAFWCNPISGHATLYWYQQILGQGPKLLIQFQNNGVVDDSQLPKDRFSAERLKGVDSTLKIQPAKLEDSAVYLCASSLDSVTDTQYFGPGTRLTVL.

V usage is TRBV5-6 and J usage is TRBJ2-1; D is ambiguous. CDR1 is SGHDT and CDR2 is YYEEEE in the germline V gene. The CDR3 runs 14 residues. V lost 4 bases and J lost 0, with 8 bases in between. CDR3 sequence: CASSRASSYNEQFF. CDR3 bases: TGTGCCAGCAGCCGGGCGAGCTCCTACAATGAGCAGTTCTTC. Filled out from reference TRBV5-6 and TRBJ2-1, the complete variable domain reads DAGVTQSPTHLIKTRGQQVTLRCSPKSGHDTVSWYQQALGQGPQFIFQYYEEEERQRGNFPDRFSGHQFPNYSSELNVNALLLGDSALYLCASSRASSYNEQFFGPGTRLTVL.

With respect to this clonotype: A much larger clone lies a single base off, so this may be a read error. The V and J genes are TRBV3-1 and TRBJ2-3; D unclear. The ends were cut back, 0 bases at V and 6 bases at J, with 7 bases in the middle. Germline values: CDR1 LGHDT, CDR2 YNNKEL (reference sequence). The CDR3 extends over 13 amino acids. The CDR3 protein is CASSQDRPDTQYF. The CDR3 DNA sequence: TGTGCCAGCAGCCAAGACCGACCGGATACGCAGTATTTT.

This clonotype has only a few counts. This chain uses TRBV18 with TRBJ2-2, with TRBD1 matching 9 bases. Germline V CDR1 and CDR2: KGHSH, LQKENI. This CDR3 is 16 amino acids long. V shed 3 bases, J shed 3 bases, and the junction held 5 bases outside the gene matches. CDR3 in amino acids: CASSPYRGPDTGELFF. CDR3 DNA: TGTGCCAGCTCACCTTACAGGGGGCCCGACACCGGGGAGCTGTTTTTT.

This clonotype was observed at least ten times. The J gene is TRBJ2-2, the V gene TRBV2; TRBD2 is a possible D gene (6 bases). There are 13 residues in the CDR3. V was trimmed by 11 bases and J by 7 bases, leaving 17 bases between them. CDR1 and CDR2 (germline): SNHLY, FYNNEI. The CDR3 loop is CAGSGESDGELFF. The CDR3 bases are TGTGCCGGTTCGGGAGAGTCGGACGGGGAGCTGTTTTTT. Combining the CDR3 with reference TRBV2 and TRBJ2-2 gives the whole variable domain EPEVTQTPSHQVTQMGQEVILRCVPISNHLYFYWYRQILGQKVEFLVSFYNNEISEKSEIFDDQFSVERPDGSNFTLKIRSTKLEDSAMYFCAGSGESDGELFFGEGSRLTVL.

The chain uses TRBV5-1 and TRBJ1-3; D is undetermined. Germline values: CDR1 SGHRS, CDR2 YFSETQ. The V and J ends lost 1 base and 4 bases respectively, with 6 bases between them. This CDR3 contains 13 residues. CDR3: CASSLYAGNTIYF. DNA for the CDR3: TGCGCCAGCAGCTTGTATGCCGGAAACACCATATATTTT.

This clonotype has ten or more counts. The rearrangement joins TRBV5-1 to TRBJ2-1; 8 nucleotides match TRBD1. In germline, CDR1 is SGHRS, CDR2 YFSETQ. This CDR3 region has 13 residues. The V and J ends lost 4 bases and 9 bases, in that order; junction bases with no gene match: 6. The CDR3 bases are TGCGCCAGCAGCCCGATACAGGGGGTTGAGCAGTTCTTC. Its protein is CASSPIQGVEQFF.

A word on this clonotype: Just one base apart from a much larger clone, this may be a read error. This sequence joins TRBV6-6 and TRBJ2-3, with D unresolved. Germline V gene lookup returns CDR1 MNHNY and CDR2 SVGAGI (reference sequence). This CDR3 region has 14 residues. V lost 6 bases to trimming and J lost 6 bases, with 16 bases between them. The CDR3 here is CASSKSRSFDTQYF. The CDR3 coding sequence is TGTGCCAGCAGCAAGAGCAGGAGCTTCGATACGCAGTATTTT.

This clonotype was recorded many times. V is TRBV9 and J is TRBJ1-2, with D maybe TRBD1 (6 bases). Trimming took 3 bases from V and 4 from J, leaving 13 bases between them. The V gene's germline CDR1 is SGDLS and CDR2 YYNGEE. This CDR3 is built from 14 residues. CDR3 sequence reads: CASSDSGQSYGYTF. CDR3 in DNA: TGTGCCAGCAGCGATTCCGGACAGAGCTATGGCTACACCTTC.

About this clonotype: A read error may account for a junction end that differs from germline. The J gene is TRBJ2-3, the V gene TRBV29-1; 8 bases are shared with TRBD1. Germline CDR1 reads SQVTM; CDR2 reads ANQGSEA. The CDR3 consists of 14 residues. The CDR3 DNA reads TGCAGCGTTTACCAGGACAGGGTTCCAGATACGCGGTATTTT. Translating it yields CSVYQDRVPDTRYF.

This rearrangement joins TRBV14 to TRBJ2-1; D gene ambiguous. Trimming cost V 6 bases and J 11 bases, with 14 bases left between them. Germline CDR1 reads SGHDN; CDR2 reads FVKESK. The CDR3 has 12 residues. This CDR3 reads CASSLRTEKQFF. CDR3 bases: TGTGCCAGCAGTCTGAGAACCGAGAAGCAGTTCTTC.

In its sample, this clonotype was seen many times. The junction departs from germline at one end; a sequencing error may be responsible. J is TRBJ2-3 and V is TRBV11-2; D is uncertain. Germline V gives CDR1 SGHAT, CDR2 FQNNGV. The CDR3 has 12 residues. CDR3 sequence: CASSFDSYTRYF. CDR3 bases: TGTGCCAGCAGTTTTGACTCCTATACGCGGTATTTT.

In its sample, this clonotype was seen many times. This chain links TRBV12-5 with TRBJ1-1; D is ambiguous. Trimming took off 4 bases at V and 0 bases at J, with 12 bases between the two ends. Per germline, CDR1 LGHNT and CDR2 FRNRAP. The CDR3 spans 15 residues. For the CDR3, the DNA is TGTGCTAGTGGTTCGAGCGGGAGATTGAACACTGAAGCTTTCTTT. It translates to CASGSSGRLNTEAFF.